The 20 T cell receptor beta chains below all came from one sample that was sequenced in a study of T cell responses to AZD1222 COVID-19 vaccine. Here immunoSEQ multiplex PCR was the method, and the copy in TCRdb shows in-frame clones only, minus some. The data show 150,000 to 200,000 clones, roughly 90% seen once. Sample: peripheral blood, taken 28 days after the second AZD1222 dose. The receptors were gathered from an adult who received the AZD1222 COVID-19 vaccine.

The chain employs TRBV7-9 and TRBJ2-5; D gene uncertain. Per the germline V gene, CDR1 is SEHNR and CDR2 is FQNEAQ (reference sequence). This CDR3 region has 13 residues. V dropped 5 bases and J dropped 7 bases, with 14 bases sitting between them. Here the CDR3 reads CASSLLPAATQYF. The CDR3 DNA is TGTGCCAGCAGCCTCCTACCGGCGGCGACCCAGTACTTC.

V usage is TRBV7-9 and J usage is TRBJ1-2; 9 bases are a match to TRBD1. V was clipped by 1 base and J by 4 bases; unmatched bases: 13. CDR1 and CDR2 from the germline V gene are SEHNR and FQNEAQ (reference sequence). The CDR3 extends over 18 amino acids. The CDR3 nucleotides read TGTGCCAGCAGCTTAGTAGGGACAGGGAACATAGGCCTCTATGGCTACACCTTC. This codes for CASSLVGTGNIGLYGYTF.

The chain links TRBV7-2 to TRBJ2-3; D remains unclear. The germline V and J ends were trimmed by 3 bases and 2 bases, with 12 bases remaining between them. The CDR3 is 15 residues long. Germline CDR1 reads SGHTA; CDR2 reads FQGNSA. DNA of the CDR3: TGTGCCAGCAGCTTGGATCGGGCGACCACAGATACGCAGTATTTT. The encoded protein is CASSLDRATTDTQYF.

The J gene is TRBJ1-5, the V gene TRBV6-6, with D uncertain. This CDR3 contains 15 residues. Germline assignment: CDR1 MNHNY and CDR2 SVGAGI (reference sequence). V dropped 8 bases and J dropped 2 bases, with 16 bases sitting between them. CDR3 nucleotides: TGTGCCAGCCGCGGCACTCGGAGTGGCAATCAGCCCCAGCATTTT. Amino acid sequence: CASRGTRSGNQPQHF.

The CDR3 sequence: CASSLDPGDGQNGNIQYF. Written as DNA, the CDR3 is TGTGCCAGCAGCTTAGACCCCGGCGACGGGCAAAACGGAAACATTCAGTACTTC. The chain joins TRBV7-6 to TRBJ2-4, with no clear D. This CDR3 has 18 residues. Trimming pared 1 base from V and 6 bases from J, leaving 22 bases between. Germline V gene lookup returns CDR1 SGHVS and CDR2 FNYEAQ.

V usage is TRBV9 and J usage is TRBJ1-2, with TRBD1 matching 8 bases. V trimming: 3 bases; J trimming: 5 bases; junction bases outside the gene matches: 9. The CDR3 totals 15 residues. The germline CDR1 and CDR2 sequences are SGDLS and YYNGEE. The CDR3 spells CASSGLLTGAYGYTF. The CDR3 region has the DNA TGTGCCAGCAGCGGACTCCTGACAGGGGCATATGGCTACACCTTC. The full variable domain, in which reference TRBV9 and TRBJ1-2 provide the parts outside the CDR3, is DSGVTQTPKHLITATGQRVTLRCSPRSGDLSVYWYQQSLDQGLQFLIQYYNGEERAKGNILERFSAQQFPDLHSELNLSSLELGDSALYFCASSGLLTGAYGYTFGSGTRLTVV.

The rearrangement links TRBV25-1 to TRBJ1-3; no clear D gene. Germline loops: CDR1 MGHDK, CDR2 SYGVNS. The CDR3 loop spans 15 amino acids. The V gene lost 3 bases and the J gene lost 3 bases, with 12 bases spanning the gap. CDR3 amino acids: CASSDPDVRGNTIYF. The CDR3 bases are TGTGCCAGCAGTGACCCGGACGTGCGTGGAAACACCATATATTTT.

The chain links TRBV2 to TRBJ1-1, with 7 bases identical to TRBD1. J lost 8 bases, V lost 3 bases, and 6 bases had no gene match. The CDR3 is made up of 13 amino acids. Germline lookup yields CDR1 SNHLY and CDR2 FYNNEI. In DNA form, the CDR3 reads TGTGCCAGCAGTGAGGTTTTGGGACAGGAAGCTTTCTTT. It is translated as CASSEVLGQEAFF.

The J gene is TRBJ1-1, the V gene TRBV3-1 (or the pseudogene TRBV3-2); D gene uncertain. This CDR3 is built from 15 residues. Germline CDR1 reads LGHDT; CDR2 reads YNNKEL (reference sequence). Deletions cut 1 base from V and 8 bases from J, with 17 bases between. CDR3 sequence (DNA): TGTGCCAGCAGCCAAGGGTGGGGTGCCCGATCGGAAGCTTTCTTT. Translation gives CASSQGWGARSEAFF.

The chain recombines TRBV2 with TRBJ1-5; D is possibly TRBD1 (6 bases). Germline lookup yields CDR1 SNHLY and CDR2 FYNNEI. The CDR3 runs to 14 residues. V was cut by 2 bases and J by 3 bases, with 8 bases left in between. The CDR3 reads CASSERQVNQPQHF. Written as DNA, the CDR3 is TGTGCCAGCAGTGAAAGACAGGTCAATCAGCCCCAGCATTTT.

The J gene is TRBJ2-2, the V gene TRBV9; D is possibly TRBD1 or TRBD2 (7 bases each). The germline V and J ends were trimmed by 3 bases and 1 base, with 16 bases remaining between them. Germline loops: CDR1 SGDLS, CDR2 YYNGEE. CDR3 size: 17 residues. CDR3 sequence: CASSARGGGRNTGELFF. CDR3 nucleotide sequence: TGTGCCAGCAGCGCCAGGGGAGGGGGCCGGAACACCGGGGAGCTGTTTTTT.

As for this clone: Other DNA sequences of this sample code for an identical CDR3. The CDR3, as DNA: TGCGCCAGCAGCTTAGGACAGGATTCTGAAGCTTTCTTT. Translating it yields CASSLGQDSEAFF. This rearrangement joins TRBV5-1 to TRBJ1-1; TRBD1 agrees at 7 bases. With 2 bases clipped from V and 6 bases from J, the junction kept 4 bases outside the gene matches. This CDR3 has 13 amino acids. Per germline, CDR1 SGHRS and CDR2 YFSETQ.

The chain recombines TRBV7-6 with TRBJ2-7, with TRBD1 matching 7 bases. Trimming removed 5 bases from V and 6 bases from J; junction bases left unmatched: 16. The length of the CDR3 is 16 residues. Germline values: CDR1 SGHVS, CDR2 FNYEAQ. The CDR3 protein is CASSPLTIQGVGEQYF. The CDR3 DNA sequence: TGTGCCAGCAGCCCCCTCACAATTCAGGGGGTAGGCGAGCAGTACTTC.

The CDR3 DNA reads TGCGCCAGCAGCCGCGACCCAGGGTACCGCGTAGAAGCTTTCTTT. Translation: CASSRDPGYRVEAFF. The chain couples TRBV4-3 to TRBJ1-1, with a possible D match to TRBD1 (5 bases). This CDR3 is built from 15 residues. Germline-derived CDR1 and CDR2 are LGHNA and YSLEER. V was cut by 4 bases and J by 8 bases, with 20 bases left in between.

This CDR3 reads CASSGTRSPNNEQFF. The CDR3 DNA is TGTGCCAGTAGTGGGACTAGGTCCCCTAACAATGAGCAGTTCTTC. The V gene is TRBV19, the J gene TRBJ2-1; 8 bases map to TRBD2. V shed 5 bases and J 5 bases; nucleotides not matched to a gene: 8. CDR3 length: 15 residues. In germline, CDR1 is LNHDA, CDR2 SQIVND (reference sequence).

The chain is built from TRBV6-5 and TRBJ2-7; TRBD2 matches 7 bases. V gave up 7 bases and J gave up 3 bases; unmatched junction bases: 12. The CDR3 extends over 15 amino acids. Per germline, CDR1 MNHEY and CDR2 SVGAGI. CDR3 in amino acids: CASKAGLVANYEQYF. CDR3 DNA sequence: TGTGCCAGCAAAGCGGGGCTAGTCGCAAACTACGAGCAGTACTTC.

This chain connects TRBV19 to TRBJ2-1; 12 nucleotides align to TRBD2. Germline lookup yields CDR1 LNHDA and CDR2 SQIVND (reference sequence). With 5 bases clipped from V and 8 bases from J, the junction kept 7 bases outside the gene matches. This CDR3 comprises 15 residues. CDR3 protein: CASSRLAGVSYEQFF. As DNA, the CDR3 is TGTGCCAGTAGTCGACTAGCGGGAGTATCGTATGAGCAGTTCTTC.

For this clone: A junction boundary mismatches the germline segment, possibly from a read error. The chain uses TRBV7-7 and TRBJ2-7; 7 bases fit TRBD2. The CDR3 loop spans 15 amino acids. CDR1 and CDR2 from the germline V gene are SSHAT and FNYEAQ (reference sequence). DNA of the CDR3: TGTGCTAGCATCCCTCGGGGGGTAGGACCCTACGAGCAGTACTTC. It is translated as CASIPRGVGPYEQYF.

The chain combines TRBV5-1 with TRBJ2-1; TRBD1 matches at 11 bases. The trim removed 3 bases at V and 9 bases at J, leaving 8 bases unmatched. There are 15 residues in the CDR3. Germline loops: CDR1 SGHRS, CDR2 YFSETQ. CDR3 region: CASSSQGQGAGEQFF. For the CDR3, the DNA is TGCGCCAGCAGCTCCCAAGGACAGGGGGCAGGTGAGCAGTTCTTC.

The chain recombines TRBV19 with TRBJ1-5; TRBD1 aligns across 9 bases. Germline V CDR1 and CDR2: LNHDA, SQIVND (reference sequence). The CDR3 sequence is 19 residues long. V lost 0 bases to trimming and J lost 8 bases; unmatched junction nucleotides: 17. The CDR3: CASSIDYGFTGQGRKPQHF. The CDR3 coding sequence is TGTGCCAGTAGTATAGATTATGGGTTCACCGGACAGGGGAGAAAGCCCCAGCATTTT.